These 5 T cell receptor beta chains were all obtained from the same sample, sequenced in a study of tumor-infiltrating lymphocytes in primary liver carcinoma. Co-extraction of RNA and DNA was performed on roughly 17-32 mg of unsorted bulk tissue. Total RNA amounting to roughly 450 ng was the source from which TCR beta cDNA was made with a constant-region primer. Libraries of TCR beta came from three nested multiplex PCR rounds with slightly modified ARM-PCR. Rounds one and two of PCR, each of around 9 cycles, were primed with TRBV1-TRBV30 forward primers and a C-beta reverse primer. MiXCR, applied by TCRdb to the multiplex PCR reads, yields one record per CDR3 protein. Altogether more than 70,000 distinct CDR3 sequences are present, roughly 69% being singletons, with the ten largest covering 26%. The specimen sequenced was tumor-adjacent normal liver tissue. These receptors were collected from a man aged 35 to 55 with primary liver carcinoma and hepatitis B virus infection.

Comments on this clonotype: A read error may produce the germline difference seen at one junction end. The chain employs TRBV14 and TRBJ2-7, with a weak D call TRBD2 (5 bases). The CDR3 length is 11 residues. In germline, CDR1 is SGHDN, CDR2 FVKESK. In DNA form, the CDR3 reads TGTGCCTGCAGCTCTTATGGGGAGCAGTATTTC. Its translation: CACSSYGEQYF.

The chain is built from TRBV5-6 and TRBJ1-3; D is unclear. V was clipped by 2 bases and J by 2 bases, with 5 bases between them. CDR3 length equals 13 residues. From germline, CDR1 is SGHDT and CDR2 YYEEEE. CDR3 nucleotides: TGTGCCAGCAGCTTCGTCCCTGGAAACACCATATATTTT. It encodes CASSFVPGNTIYF.

At least ten counts were recorded for this clonotype. V usage is TRBV28 and J usage is TRBJ2-7, with a weak D call TRBD2 (6 bases). Germline CDR1 and CDR2: MDHEN and SYDVKM. This CDR3 comprises 16 residues. The ends were cut back, 2 bases at V and 4 bases at J, with 18 bases in the middle. This CDR3 reads CASSLPRLGFDYEQYF. Written as DNA, the CDR3 is TGTGCCAGCAGTTTACCCCGACTAGGGTTCGATTACGAGCAGTACTTC.

This clonotype occurred a few times. This chain joins TRBV7-3 and TRBJ2-1; D gene uncertain. V was pared by 2 bases and J by 9 bases, with 11 bases between. CDR3 size: 13 residues. Germline lookup yields CDR1 SGHTA and CDR2 FQGTGA. The CDR3 is CASSLLVVSEQFF. CDR3 DNA sequence: TGTGCCAGCAGCTTACTGGTGGTCAGTGAGCAGTTCTTC.

This chain links TRBV6-1 with TRBJ1-3, with no clear D. Germline V gene lookup returns CDR1 MNHNS and CDR2 SASEGT. The CDR3 sequence is 16 residues long. The CDR3 DNA is TGTACTAGCAGTGTTCCCGGGATCCTCTCTGGAAACACCATATATTTT. Protein sequence: CTSSVPGILSGNTIYF.